A single sample gave rise to the 30 T cell receptor beta chains below, sequenced in a study of T cells in Graves' hyperthyroidism and ophthalmopathy. RNA transcripts were the template for amplifying TCR beta CDR3 regions. In the first-round RT-PCR of the TCR CDR3, the HTBI primer set was used. TCRdb re-called the multiplex PCR reads through MiXCR, storing one row per CDR3 protein. Among over 250,000 distinct CDR3 sequences, around 13% were seen once, and the ten largest hold roughly 35%. Sequencing input: blood. Source of these receptors: a middle-aged woman with Graves' ophthalmopathy.

This clonotype occurred many times. The chain couples TRBV20-1 to TRBJ2-1, with TRBD2 matching 9 bases. The CDR3 spans 15 residues. V shed 0 bases and J 8 bases; nucleotides not matched to a gene: 8. Germline V gene lookup returns CDR1 DFQATT and CDR2 SNEGSKA (reference sequence). CDR3 amino acids: CSARDQGGGAHEQFF. CDR3 nucleotide sequence: TGCAGTGCTAGAGATCAGGGCGGGGGGGCCCATGAGCAGTTCTTC.

This clonotype was recorded at least ten times. The V and J genes are TRBV2 and TRBJ1-3; TRBD1 might be the D (6 bases). V lost 2 bases and J 1 base, leaving 15 bases between the germline ends. The CDR3 runs 17 residues. CDR1 is SNHLY and CDR2 is FYNNEI in the germline V gene. The CDR3 region has the DNA TGTGCCAGCAGTGAAAGGGTTCTGGGGGCATCTGGAAACACCATATATTTT. Protein product: CASSERVLGASGNTIYF. The whole variable domain, remainder taken from reference TRBV2 and TRBJ1-3, is EPEVTQTPSHQVTQMGQEVILRCVPISNHLYFYWYRQILGQKVEFLVSFYNNEISEKSEIFDDQFSVERPDGSNFTLKIRSTKLEDSAMYFCASSERVLGASGNTIYFGEGSWLTVV.

The table lists this clonotype with many counts. CDR3 residues: CATSGGQGWSQETQYF. The CDR3 DNA sequence: TGTGCCACCAGTGGCGGACAGGGTTGGAGTCAGGAGACCCAGTACTTC. The chain uses TRBV24-1 and TRBJ2-5, with 8 bases lining up with TRBD1. Germline V gene data show CDR1 as KGHDR and CDR2 as SFDVKD. This CDR3 region has 16 residues. Trimming cost V 5 bases and J 5 bases; bases outside gene matches: 12.

This clonotype occurred many times. The chain links TRBV7-8 to TRBJ2-7; D is possibly TRBD2 (6 bases). From germline, CDR1 is SGHVS and CDR2 FQNEAQ. V dropped 1 base and J dropped 0 bases, with 16 bases sitting between them. The CDR3 runs 17 residues. CDR3 sequence reads: CASSLVVGLASSYEQYF. CDR3 nucleotide sequence: TGTGCCAGCAGCTTAGTAGTGGGGCTAGCGAGCTCCTACGAGCAGTACTTC. Full variable domain (rest looked up from reference TRBV7-8 and TRBJ2-7): GAGVSQSPRYKVAKRGQDVALRCDPISGHVSLFWYQQALGQGPEFLTYFQNEAQLDKSGLPSDRFFAERPEGSVSTLKIQRTQQEDSAVYLCASSLVVGLASSYEQYFGPGTRLTVT.

This clonotype was seen at least ten times. The V gene is TRBV20-1, the J gene TRBJ2-1; 8 bases align to TRBD1. This CDR3 has 16 amino acids. J was trimmed by 6 bases and V by 3 bases; bases with no gene match: 13. The V gene's germline CDR1 is DFQATT and CDR2 SNEGSKA (reference sequence). The CDR3 region has the DNA TGCAGTGCTAGTCCGGCCAGGGGGCGCGCGGGCAATGAGCAGTTCTTC. Amino acid sequence: CSASPARGRAGNEQFF.

This clonotype was counted at least ten times. This chain joins TRBV20-1 and TRBJ2-1, with 7 bases that match TRBD2. Germline trimming cut 2 bases from V and 4 bases from J; bases unmatched to any gene: 5. Germline loops: CDR1 DFQATT, CDR2 SNEGSKA (reference sequence). The CDR3 is 14 amino acids. The CDR3 sequence is CSARLSGRYNEQFF. The DNA of the CDR3 is TGCAGTGCTAGACTGTCCGGGAGGTACAATGAGCAGTTCTTC.

The sample holds many counts of this clonotype. This chain links TRBV10-3 with TRBJ2-4; D is possibly TRBD1 or TRBD2 (5 bases each). This CDR3 is built from 14 residues. CDR1 is ENHRY, CDR2 SYGVKD, per germline. V was clipped by 0 bases and J by 5 bases, with 8 bases between them. CDR3 sequence: CAISESGTENIQYF. The CDR3 coding sequence is TGTGCCATCAGTGAGTCAGGGACGGAAAACATTCAGTACTTC.

Comments on this clonotype: Mismatch with germline at one junction end may stem from a read error. The chain links TRBV5-1 to TRBJ1-6, with unresolved D. Germline-derived CDR1 and CDR2 are SGHRS and YFSETQ. The CDR3 length is 17 residues. The CDR3 here is CASSLGLWSSYNSLLHF. Here the CDR3 DNA reads TGCGCCAGCAGCTTGGGTCTTTGGAGCTCCTATAATTCACTCCTCCACTTT.

The rearrangement links TRBV20-1 to TRBJ1-3; D is unclear. This CDR3 has 14 amino acids. The germline V gene has CDR1 DFQATT and CDR2 SNEGSKA (reference sequence). V shed 0 bases and J shed 2 bases, with 8 bases lying between them. The CDR3: CSARDPQTGNTIYF. CDR3 DNA sequence: TGCAGTGCTAGAGATCCGCAGACTGGAAACACCATATATTTT.

This clonotype was counted only a few times. This chain links TRBV28 with TRBJ1-6; TRBD1 matches at 10 bases. Trimming took 5 bases from V and 5 from J; bases not matched to a gene: 15. CDR3 size: 19 residues. Germline-derived CDR1 and CDR2 are MDHEN and SYDVKM. The chain's CDR3 is CASSPTVIPGQGNNSPLHF. The CDR3 nucleotides read TGTGCCAGCAGTCCTACAGTGATTCCGGGACAGGGGAATAATTCACCCCTCCACTTT.

This clonotype was seen repeatedly, ten times or more. This sequence joins TRBV19 and TRBJ2-3, with 9 nucleotides matching TRBD1. The ends lost 5 bases at V and 3 bases at J; junction bases unmatched: 15. Germline assignment: CDR1 LNHDA and CDR2 SQIVND (reference sequence). This CDR3 region has 18 residues. The CDR3 is CASSGGDRVYPATDTQYF. The CDR3 DNA is TGTGCCAGTAGTGGAGGGGACAGGGTGTACCCTGCGACAGATACGCAGTATTTT.

In this sample, this clonotype turned up many times. The rearrangement links TRBV12-3 or TRBV12-4 to TRBJ1-4; D is undetermined. The CDR3 extends over 13 amino acids. V dropped 3 bases and J dropped 5 bases, with 7 bases sitting between them. The CDR3 reads CASSFHENEKLFF. CDR3 in DNA: TGTGCCAGCAGTTTTCATGAGAATGAAAAACTGTTTTTT.

The sample holds one count of this clonotype. This sequence joins TRBV6-1 and TRBJ1-5; D is uncertain. CDR1 and CDR2 (germline): MNHNS, SASEGT. The CDR3 runs to 13 residues. V lost 6 bases and J 4 bases, leaving 10 bases between the germline ends. The DNA of the CDR3 is TGTGCCAGCAGCCCCAGCAAAAATCAGCCCCAGCATTTT. Translating gives CASSPSKNQPQHF.

With regard to this clonotype: A read error may be the cause here, since a much bigger clone is one base away. V gene TRBV2 combines with J gene TRBJ2-1; 12 nucleotides align to TRBD2. This CDR3 has 16 amino acids. V trimming: 6 bases; J trimming: 10 bases; junction bases outside the gene matches: 13. Per germline, CDR1 SNHLY and CDR2 FYNNEI. CDR3 nucleotide sequence: TGTGCCAGCAGCGGTATACTAGCGGGGGGCGACCGGGAGCAGTTCTTC. It yields the protein CASSGILAGGDREQFF.

The sample holds many counts of this clonotype. The genes are TRBV29-1 and TRBJ2-2, with 10 bases aligning to TRBD2. This CDR3 is built from 17 residues. CDR1 and CDR2 from the germline V gene are SQVTM and ANQGSEA. After removal of 4 bases from V and 4 bases from J, the junction contained 12 bases not matched to a gene. This CDR3 reads CSVANAAGGSGTGELFF. DNA of the CDR3: TGCAGCGTTGCCAATGCAGCGGGAGGGTCGGGCACCGGGGAGCTGTTTTTT.

The chain joins TRBV10-2 to TRBJ2-3; 7 bases match TRBD2. The CDR3 is made up of 16 amino acids. The J segment lost 2 bases and the V segment lost 10 bases, leaving 15 bases of the junction unmatched. CDR1 is WSHSY, CDR2 SAAADI, per germline. This CDR3 is CATKRTRGAYTDTQYF. Here the CDR3 DNA reads TGCGCCACCAAAAGGACTAGGGGAGCCTACACAGATACGCAGTATTTT.

This chain's CDR3 is CASSSYRGSRNTIYF. The CDR3 DNA sequence: TGTGCCAGCAGCTCCTACAGGGGTAGTAGAAACACCATATATTTT. The rearrangement joins TRBV7-9 to TRBJ1-3, with 7 bases identical to TRBD1. CDR1 SEHNR and CDR2 FQNEAQ come from the germline V gene (reference sequence). With 4 bases clipped from V and 5 bases from J, the junction kept 8 bases outside the gene matches. The CDR3 length is 15 residues.

This clonotype was detected only a few times. The chain recombines TRBV20-1 with TRBJ1-2; D is perhaps TRBD1 (6 bases). The CDR3 covers 15 residues. The germline V gene has CDR1 DFQATT and CDR2 SNEGSKA (reference sequence). V was trimmed by 4 bases and J by 3 bases, leaving 18 bases between them. DNA of the CDR3: TGCAGTGCTAAGGACCCACAGGGCCCCCACTATGGCTACACCTTC. It yields the protein CSAKDPQGPHYGYTF.

The chain couples TRBV14 to TRBJ2-2; 8 bases are shared with TRBD1. The CDR3 runs 16 residues. The V gene's germline CDR1 is SGHDN and CDR2 FVKESK. Unmatched junction bases numbered 10, after V lost 4 bases and J lost 6 bases. The CDR3 nucleotides are TGTGCCAGCAGCCGCGAGTGGGCAGGGGGCCCCGGGGAGCTGTTTTTT. Translating gives CASSREWAGGPGELFF.

This clonotype was seen at least ten times. V gene TRBV29-1 combines with J gene TRBJ1-2; 9 bases match TRBD1. CDR3 length: 13 residues. The junction had 5 bases not matched to a gene; V was cut back by 4 bases and J by 5 bases. Germline-derived CDR1 and CDR2 are SQVTM and ANQGSEA. DNA for the CDR3: TGCAGCGTTGTCGGGACAGGGTTTTATGGCTACACCTTC. Amino acid sequence: CSVVGTGFYGYTF.

V is TRBV6-6 and J is TRBJ2-7; 8 bases agree with TRBD2. CDR1 MNHNY and CDR2 SVGAGI come from the germline V gene (reference sequence). The CDR3 totals 16 residues. Trimming cost V 0 bases and J 9 bases; bases outside gene matches: 13. The CDR3 loop is CASSYSMVSGDQGQYF. Here the CDR3 DNA reads TGTGCCAGCAGTTACTCGATGGTTAGCGGGGATCAGGGGCAGTACTTC.

This clonotype occurred many times. At one of its ends the junction is not consistent with the germline gene, which may arise from a read error. This chain uses TRBV20-1 with TRBJ1-1; the D is unclear. The length of the CDR3 is 12 residues. Germline V gives CDR1 DFQATT, CDR2 SNEGSKA (reference sequence). In nucleotides, the CDR3 is TGCAGTGCCAGAGACGGGAGGACTGAAGCTTTCTTT. Protein sequence: CSARDGRTEAFF.

This clonotype has at least ten counts. The chain is built from TRBV2 and TRBJ1-4; TRBD1 agrees at 10 bases. This CDR3 is 15 amino acids long. The V segment lost 7 bases and the J segment 6 bases; nucleotides outside the gene matches: 8. In germline, CDR1 is SNHLY, CDR2 FYNNEI. The CDR3 protein is CASIPDRGRDEKLFF. The CDR3 coding sequence is TGTGCCAGCATACCAGACAGGGGGCGGGATGAAAAACTGTTTTTT.

This clonotype has a count of ten or more. The chain couples TRBV7-9 to TRBJ2-1; 8 bases agree with TRBD1. This CDR3 region has 15 residues. Trimming removed 5 bases from V and 5 bases from J; junction bases left unmatched: 8. Germline CDR1 SEHNR, CDR2 FQNEAQ (reference sequence). In DNA, the CDR3 is TGTGCCAGCAGCCATCTGGGACAGGCGAACAATGAGCAGTTCTTC. Amino acids: CASSHLGQANNEQFF.

This sequence joins TRBV4-1 and TRBJ1-1, with D perhaps TRBD1 (6 bases). This CDR3 region has 13 residues. Between the trimmed V and J ends, which lost 0 bases and 6 bases, there was a span of 8 bases. Germline lookup yields CDR1 MGHRA and CDR2 YSYEKL. DNA for the CDR3: TGCGCCAGCAGCCAAGAAGAGGGGGCTGAAGCTTTCTTT. Protein product: CASSQEEGAEAFF.

The rearrangement links TRBV6-2 or TRBV6-3 to TRBJ2-1; TRBD2 aligns across 12 bases. Germline V gene data show CDR1 as MNHEY and CDR2 as SVGEGT. V lost 3 bases and J lost 8; bases outside the gene matches: 11. The CDR3 has 17 residues. In DNA form, the CDR3 reads TGTGCCAGCAGTTATCTAGCGGGGGGGCCATCGGAGCATGAGCAGTTCTTC. Its translation: CASSYLAGGPSEHEQFF.

This clonotype has ten or more counts. The genes are TRBV12-3 or TRBV12-4 and TRBJ2-5; either TRBD1 or TRBD2 may fit D (5 bases each). The CDR3 totals 14 residues. With 3 bases removed from V and 2 bases from J, the gap between germline ends came to 10 bases. The CDR3 loop is CASSFPGAQETQYF. The CDR3 nucleotides read TGTGCCAGCAGTTTCCCCGGGGCGCAAGAGACCCAGTACTTC.

This clonotype was seen at least ten times. A much larger clone lies one base from this, so it may be a read error. The CDR3 nucleotides read TGTGCCAGCAAACAGGTCGTACATGAAAAACTGTTTTTT. This sequence encodes CASKQVVHEKLFF. The genes are TRBV2 and TRBJ1-4, with D maybe TRBD1 (5 bases). The length of the CDR3 is 13 residues. The germline CDR1 and CDR2 sequences are SNHLY and FYNNEI. V was trimmed by 7 bases and J by 6 bases, leaving 12 bases between them.

On this clonotype itself: A read error may explain this, as a much larger clone is one base away. The rearrangement uses TRBV28 and TRBJ1-2; D unclear. CDR1 and CDR2 (germline): MDHEN, SYDVKM. The V end was cut by 4 bases, the J end by 8 bases, with 8 bases between. The CDR3 totals 11 residues. The CDR3 spells CASSSATGYTF. In nucleotides, the CDR3 is TGTGCCAGCAGTTCAGCAACGGGCTACACCTTC.

This clonotype was recorded at least ten times. V is TRBV5-5 and J is TRBJ2-7; D is perhaps TRBD2 (5 bases). CDR3 length equals 16 residues. Germline loops: CDR1 SGHKS, CDR2 YYEKEE (reference sequence). V was trimmed by 4 bases and J by 0 bases, leaving 17 bases between them. Here the CDR3 reads CASSEPSRVSSYEQYF. Here the CDR3 DNA reads TGTGCCAGCAGCGAACCGTCGCGGGTAAGCTCCTACGAGCAGTACTTC.